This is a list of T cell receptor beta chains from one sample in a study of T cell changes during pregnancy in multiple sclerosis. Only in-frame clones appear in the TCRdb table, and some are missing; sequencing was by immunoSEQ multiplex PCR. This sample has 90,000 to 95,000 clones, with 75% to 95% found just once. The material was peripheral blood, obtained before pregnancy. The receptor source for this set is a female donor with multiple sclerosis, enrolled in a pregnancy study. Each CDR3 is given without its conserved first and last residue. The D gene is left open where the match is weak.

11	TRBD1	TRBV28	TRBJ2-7	ASSLFRGNEQY
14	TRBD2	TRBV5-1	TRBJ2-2	ASSFTSGRSTGELF
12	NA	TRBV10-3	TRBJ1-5	AISPGAGNQPQH
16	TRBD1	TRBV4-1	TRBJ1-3	ASSQTTTGGASGNTIY
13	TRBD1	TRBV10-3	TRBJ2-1	AISDRDSGDNEQF
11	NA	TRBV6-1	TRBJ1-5	ASSNRFNQPQH
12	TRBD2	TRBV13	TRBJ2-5	ASSPLAGGETQY
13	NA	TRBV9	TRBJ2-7	ASSVNSAGSGEQY
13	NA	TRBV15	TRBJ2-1	ATSRVGSSPGLQF
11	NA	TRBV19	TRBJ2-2	ASSDRGTGELF
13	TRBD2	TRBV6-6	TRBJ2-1	ASSPSGGRGYEQF
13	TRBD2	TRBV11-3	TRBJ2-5	ASSSGLAGKETQY
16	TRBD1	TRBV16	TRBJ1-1	ASSQYGTGVSMNTEAF
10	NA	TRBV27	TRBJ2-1	ASSLFGNEQF
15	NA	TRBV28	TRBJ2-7	ASSLGGSAGGRYEQY
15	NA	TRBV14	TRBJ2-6	ASSQRRPSSGANVLT
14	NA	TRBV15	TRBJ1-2	ATSRDSRRAEDGYT
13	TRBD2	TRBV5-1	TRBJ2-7	ASSLSTSGGWEQY
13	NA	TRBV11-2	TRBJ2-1	ASTIRDPRGNEQF
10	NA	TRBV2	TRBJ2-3	ASSERGDTQY
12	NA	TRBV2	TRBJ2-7	ASSAYRGSYEQY
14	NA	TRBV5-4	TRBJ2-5	ASSSPLVGVGETQY